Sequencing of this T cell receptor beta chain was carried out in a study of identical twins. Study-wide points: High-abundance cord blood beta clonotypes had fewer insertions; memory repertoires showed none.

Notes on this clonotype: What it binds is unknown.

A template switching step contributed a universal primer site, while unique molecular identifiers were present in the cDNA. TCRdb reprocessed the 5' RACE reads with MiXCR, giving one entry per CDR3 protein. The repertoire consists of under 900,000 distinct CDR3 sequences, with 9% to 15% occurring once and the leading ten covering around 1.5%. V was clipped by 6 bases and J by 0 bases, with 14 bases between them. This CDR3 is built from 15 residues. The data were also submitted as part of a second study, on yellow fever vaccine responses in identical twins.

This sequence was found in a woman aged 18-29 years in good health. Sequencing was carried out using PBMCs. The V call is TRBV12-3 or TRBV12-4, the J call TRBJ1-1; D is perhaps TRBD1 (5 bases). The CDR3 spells CASRKAGVLNTEAFF. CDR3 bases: TGTGCCAGCAGGAAAGCGGGGGTCCTGAACACTGAAGCTTTCTTT.